The entry that follows covers one TCR beta chain sequence. Generated by immunoSEQ multiplex PCR, the TCRdb table keeps only in-frame clones and is missing some. Found here are 470,000 or so clones, over 70% of them singletons; the top ten hold roughly 12%. These data are taken from a study of shared clonotypes between healthy human individuals. Per germline, CDR1 SGHRS and CDR2 YFSETQ. V dropped 1 base and J dropped 0 bases, with 15 bases sitting between them. This CDR3 contains 17 residues. The chain joins TRBV5-1 to TRBJ2-3, with D tentatively TRBD1 or TRBD2 (6 bases each). This receptor was obtained from a woman in her thirties or forties in good health. Some clones in this sample may be carry-over from other donors' samples. Sequencing used PBMCs. The CDR3 spells CASSLFGGRGSTDTQYF. The CDR3 DNA reads as TGCGCCAGCAGCTTGTTCGGGGGCCGAGGAAGCACAGATACGCAGTATTTT.